This T cell receptor (beta chain) comes out of a study of early stage breast cancer tumors. Per the germline V gene, CDR1 is KGHSH and CDR2 is LQKENI. Trimming took 1 base from V and 7 from J, leaving 14 bases between them. The CDR3 runs to 14 residues. This clone was counted a single time. Its antigen is still unknown. Broader study findings: Comparing each tissue with blood distinguished tumor from normal in 14 of 16 patients. Enriched TCRB sequences shared across patients were mostly commonly generated sequences.

TCRdb's table, derived via immunoSEQ multiplex PCR, lists solely in-frame clones and lacks some. The table lists approximately 20,000 clones, roughly three quarters of them singletons. This chain links TRBV18 with TRBJ2-7; no definite D call. The clonotype comes from a person aged 55 to 69 with breast cancer. Sequenced: blood. The CDR3 nucleotides are TGTGCCAGCTCACCACAGGGCACGCGGATGGAGCAGTACTTC. This gives the protein CASSPQGTRMEQYF.